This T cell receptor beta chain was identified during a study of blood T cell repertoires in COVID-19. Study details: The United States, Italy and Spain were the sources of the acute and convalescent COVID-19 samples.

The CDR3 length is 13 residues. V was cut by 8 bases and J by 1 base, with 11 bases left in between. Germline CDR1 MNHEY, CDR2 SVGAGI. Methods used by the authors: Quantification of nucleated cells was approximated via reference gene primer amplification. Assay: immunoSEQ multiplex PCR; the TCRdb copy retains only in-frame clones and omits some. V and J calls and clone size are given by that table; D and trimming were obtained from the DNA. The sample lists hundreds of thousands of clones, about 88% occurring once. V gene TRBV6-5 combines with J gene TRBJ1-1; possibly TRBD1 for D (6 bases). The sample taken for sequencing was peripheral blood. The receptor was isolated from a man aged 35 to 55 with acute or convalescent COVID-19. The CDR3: CASQQGRNTEAFF. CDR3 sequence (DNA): TGTGCCAGCCAGCAGGGGCGGAACACTGAAGCTTTCTTT.